The T cell receptor (beta chain) described here comes from a study of T cells in Graves' hyperthyroidism and ophthalmopathy. Study conclusions and caveats: Also found in blood were most expanded thyroid clonotypes above 0.001.

Authors of the study amplified TCR beta CDR3 regions from RNA transcripts. With the HTBI primer set, the TCR CDR3 went through a first round of RT-PCR. TCRdb re-derived calls from the multiplex PCR reads in MiXCR, one entry per CDR3 protein. The sample lists about 280,000 distinct CDR3 sequences, under 30% occurring once. There are many counts of this clonotype. The antigen is not known. The germline V gene has CDR1 MNHNS and CDR2 SASEGT. With 7 bases removed from V and 4 bases from J, the gap between germline ends came to 10 bases. The CDR3 has 12 residues. Together with thyroid ultrasound, orbital computed tomography, serum thyroxine and TRAb, clinical symptoms were used for diagnoses.

The TCR was taken from a man aged 40-55 years with Graves' hyperthyroidism that later progressed to Graves' ophthalmopathy. Sequencing was carried out using blood. This chain connects TRBV6-1 to TRBJ1-1; no clear D gene. CDR3 DNA sequence: TGTGCCAGCAAACCGGAGGGCACTGAAGCTTTCTTT. Protein: CASKPEGTEAFF.